Following are 4 T cell receptor beta chains from one sample sequenced in a study of T cell responses to AZD1222 COVID-19 vaccine. Profiling relied on immunoSEQ multiplex PCR, and the TCRdb table lists in-frame clones only, not all of them. The sample holds approximately 220,000 clones, 85% to 95% seen once. Sequences were derived from peripheral blood, sampled on day 0 of MenACWY control vaccination. All receptors come from an adult in good health.

V is TRBV6-2 or TRBV6-3 and J is TRBJ1-5; 10 bases match TRBD1. Germline assignment: CDR1 MNHEY and CDR2 SVGEGT. CDR3 length: 15 residues. V lost 2 bases, J lost 6 bases, and 4 bases stayed unmatched. The CDR3 loop reads CASSYATGGRQPQHF. The CDR3, as DNA: TGTGCCAGCAGTTACGCGACAGGGGGCCGTCAGCCCCAGCATTTT.

This clone occurred once. The CDR3 protein is CASSSSGPSQETQYF. The CDR3 DNA follows: TGTGCCAGCAGTTCTAGCGGCCCGTCCCAAGAGACCCAGTACTTC. The rearrangement links TRBV3-1 (or the pseudogene TRBV3-2) to TRBJ2-5; 7 bases are shared with TRBD2. Germline CDR1 LGHDT, CDR2 YNNKEL (reference sequence). This CDR3 region has 15 residues. Trimming took 6 bases from V and 1 from J; bases not matched to a gene: 8.

The chain joins TRBV9 to TRBJ1-5, with 7 nucleotides matching TRBD1. Per germline, CDR1 SGDLS and CDR2 YYNGEE. This CDR3 has 13 residues. Unmatched junction bases numbered 12, after V lost 9 bases and J lost 9 bases. DNA of the CDR3: TGTGCCACCCACGCGGACAGACAGGGGCCCCAGCATTTT. As protein: CATHADRQGPQHF.

The genes are TRBV5-1 and TRBJ1-2; D is undetermined. V dropped 4 bases and J dropped 0 bases, with 10 bases sitting between them. This CDR3 region has 14 residues. CDR1 is SGHRS, CDR2 YFSETQ, per germline. For the CDR3, the DNA is TGCGCCAGCAGCCCCGGCACCACTAACTATGGCTACACCTTC. Translation gives CASSPGTTNYGYTF.